This TCR beta chain was profiled in a study of OX40 agonist ivuxolimab in advanced cancers. The study, taken as a whole, reports: The study found that CD8+ T cells averaged more expanded clones than CD4+.

As regards this clone: The antigen is undetermined.

Data came from immunoSEQ multiplex PCR; TCRdb stores just in-frame clones and leaves some out. The sample includes fewer than 20,000 clones, around 78% of them seen just once. Here the sequenced sample was CD4+ or CD8+ T cells sorted from blood, taken in a trial of the OX40 agonist ivuxolimab. This clonotype was sampled from an adult with an advanced solid tumor such as melanoma, head and neck, liver or kidney cancer.

DNA of the CDR3: TGTGCCAGCAGTACCGGACAGGGCCGCTGGGAAGAGACCCAGTACTTC. Translated: CASSTGQGRWEETQYF. The chain employs TRBV27 and TRBJ2-5; 8 positions agree with TRBD1. CDR3 length: 16 amino acids. V shed 5 bases, J shed 3 bases, and the junction held 11 bases outside the gene matches. From germline, CDR1 is MNHEY and CDR2 SMNVEV (reference sequence).